Presented here are 22 T cell receptor beta chains from one specimen sequenced in a study of siplizumab effects on memory and regulatory T cells. Libraries were prepared by immunoSEQ multiplex PCR; TCRdb keeps only in-frame clonotypes and omits some of them. Here the sample spans around 100,000 clones, roughly 93% being singletons. Input material: Tregs sorted from blood. The receptors derive from a human donor in good health.

The rearrangement links TRBV30 to TRBJ2-6; 7 bases map to TRBD1. The J segment lost 2 bases and the V segment lost 3 bases, leaving 10 bases of the junction unmatched. Germline V gene lookup returns CDR1 GTSNPN and CDR2 SVGIG (reference sequence). The CDR3 runs to 17 residues. The CDR3 DNA is TGTGCCTGGAGCAGACGGACAGGCCTGGCTGGGGCCAACGTCCTGACTTTC. Protein product: CAWSRRTGLAGANVLTF.

The chain employs TRBV11-2 and TRBJ2-1; 13 bases are shared with TRBD2. Germline values: CDR1 SGHAT, CDR2 FQNNGV. The CDR3 covers 15 residues. Losses at the gene ends were 4 bases for V and 8 bases for J; bases not matched to a gene: 5. The CDR3 sequence: CASSYGLAGVYEQFF. The CDR3 DNA follows: TGTGCCAGCAGCTACGGACTAGCGGGAGTTTATGAGCAGTTCTTC.

The rearrangement joins TRBV7-9 to TRBJ1-1, with 7 bases matching TRBD1. V lost 4 bases to trimming and J lost 0 bases; unmatched junction nucleotides: 5. Germline lookup yields CDR1 SEHNR and CDR2 FQNEAQ (reference sequence). CDR3 length: 15 residues. The CDR3 nucleotides read TGTGCCAGCAGCTCCCAGGGACAGATGAACACTGAAGCTTTCTTT. Translated: CASSSQGQMNTEAFF.

The genes are TRBV18 and TRBJ1-2; D unclear. The germline V and J ends were trimmed by 3 bases and 4 bases, with 9 bases remaining between them. From germline, CDR1 is KGHSH and CDR2 LQKENI. This CDR3 has 13 amino acids. Here the CDR3 reads CASSPPGPYGYTF. CDR3 in DNA: TGTGCCAGCTCACCGCCAGGACCCTATGGCTACACCTTC.

This clone was observed once. J is TRBJ2-7 and V is TRBV5-1, with TRBD2 matching 9 bases. Germline V CDR1 and CDR2: SGHRS, YFSETQ. With V trimmed by 6 bases and J by 6 bases, 7 bases remained unmatched. The CDR3 is 13 residues long. The CDR3 sequence: CASTGTSRGEQYF. The CDR3 nucleotides are TGCGCCAGCACCGGGACTAGCCGGGGCGAGCAGTACTTC. The complete variable domain, with remaining parts taken from reference TRBV5-1 and TRBJ2-7, reads KAGVTQTPRYLIKTRGQQVTLSCSPISGHRSVSWYQQTPGQGLQFLFEYFSETQRNKGNFPGRFSGRQFSNSRSEMNVSTLELGDSALYLCASTGTSRGEQYFGPGTRLTVT.

V and J are TRBV7-9 and TRBJ1-2; TRBD1 agrees at 7 bases. The CDR3 contains 13 residues. Germline CDR1 reads SEHNR; CDR2 reads FQNEAQ (reference sequence). V shed 5 bases, J shed 3 bases, and the junction held 3 bases outside the gene matches. CDR3 nucleotides: TGTGCCAGCAGCGACAGGGTAGACTATGGCTACACCTTC. Amino acids: CASSDRVDYGYTF.

This clone was counted a few times. This chain joins TRBV7-9 and TRBJ1-6; D is unresolved. The CDR3 runs 15 residues. V lost 6 bases, J lost 2 bases, and 11 bases lay in between. CDR1 SEHNR and CDR2 FQNEAQ come from the germline V gene (reference sequence). The CDR3 is CASRRTGAYNSPLHF. The CDR3 nucleotides read TGTGCCAGCAGACGCACGGGAGCCTATAATTCACCCCTCCACTTT.

The rearrangement joins TRBV5-4 to TRBJ2-1; 7 bases are shared with TRBD2. The CDR3 length is 15 residues. Germline assignment: CDR1 SGHNT and CDR2 YYREEE (reference sequence). Losses at the gene ends were 4 bases for V and 2 bases for J; bases not matched to a gene: 6. The CDR3 DNA sequence: TGTGCCAGCAGCCCGGCGGGGGAGACCTACAATGAGCAGTTCTTC. Its protein is CASSPAGETYNEQFF. The variable domain in full, with the rest retrieved from reference TRBV5-4 and TRBJ2-1, is ETGVTQSPTHLIKTRGQQVTLRCSSQSGHNTVSWYQQALGQGPQFIFQYYREEENGRGNFPPRFSGLQFPNYSSELNVNALELDDSALYLCASSPAGETYNEQFFGPGTRLTVL.

V and J are TRBV7-2 and TRBJ2-3, with a weak D call TRBD2 (5 bases). Trimming took off 5 bases at V and 1 base at J, with 16 bases between the two ends. Germline loops: CDR1 SGHTA, CDR2 FQGNSA. This CDR3 region has 16 residues. CDR3 sequence: CASSHGVGSGTDTQYF. Written as DNA, the CDR3 is TGTGCCAGCAGCCACGGGGTTGGGAGCGGCACAGATACGCAGTATTTT. Full variable domain (missing parts from reference TRBV7-2 and TRBJ2-3): GAGVSQSPSNKVTEKGKDVELRCDPISGHTALYWYRQSLGQGLEFLIYFQGNSAPDKSGLPSDRFSAERTGGSVSTLTIQRTQQEDSAVYLCASSHGVGSGTDTQYFGPGTRLTVL.

The rearrangement links TRBV11-1 to TRBJ1-1; D unresolved. From germline, CDR1 is SGHAT and CDR2 FQDESV (reference sequence). The CDR3 loop spans 13 amino acids. V lost 2 bases and J lost 6, with 10 bases in between. The CDR3: CASSLMLAAEAFF. In DNA, the CDR3 is TGTGCCAGCAGCTTAATGCTGGCCGCTGAAGCTTTCTTT.

This clone is a singleton in its sample. One end of the junction varies from germline; a read error may be responsible. The chain uses TRBV18 and TRBJ1-3; D is uncertain. Germline-derived CDR1 and CDR2 are KGHSH and LQKENI. The CDR3 runs 16 residues. The CDR3 DNA is TGTGCCAGCTCAACACCCGATAGCTTCTCTGGAAACACCATATATTTT. Its translation: CASSTPDSFSGNTIYF.

The chain links TRBV5-1 to TRBJ1-1, with 7 bases identical to TRBD1. Germline assignment: CDR1 SGHRS and CDR2 YFSETQ. Trimming at V came to 1 base and at J to 4 bases, leaving 7 bases not matched to a gene. The CDR3 totals 15 residues. In DNA, the CDR3 is TGCGCCAGCAGCTTGAGACAGGGATCTGGCACTGAAGCTTTCTTT. The encoded protein is CASSLRQGSGTEAFF.

The chain uses TRBV10-3 and TRBJ2-7, with 11 bases aligning to TRBD1. CDR1 is ENHRY, CDR2 SYGVKD, per germline. The V and J ends lost 6 bases and 0 bases, in that order; junction bases with no gene match: 1. CDR3 length: 14 residues. CDR3 loop: CAIRGQGDSYEQYF. The CDR3 coding sequence is TGTGCCATCAGGGGACAGGGGGACTCCTACGAGCAGTACTTC.

This clone turned up a few times. The chain joins TRBV4-1 to TRBJ1-5; D is ambiguous. Germline values: CDR1 MGHRA, CDR2 YSYEKL. The CDR3 is made up of 14 amino acids. Trimming stripped 1 base from V and 3 bases from J, with 7 bases between. CDR3: CASSQVQNNQPQHF. The CDR3 DNA follows: TGCGCCAGCAGCCAAGTCCAGAACAATCAGCCCCAGCATTTT.

In the case of this clone: Other DNA sequences in this sample translate to the same CDR3. The chain joins TRBV5-1 to TRBJ1-4, with 7 bases fitting TRBD1. Germline CDR1 reads SGHRS; CDR2 reads YFSETQ. The CDR3 sequence is 15 residues long. V shed 4 bases and J 1 base; nucleotides not matched to a gene: 4. CDR3 nucleotides: TGCGCCAGCAGCAGTCGACAGGGAACTAATGAAAAACTGTTTTTT. Its translation is CASSSRQGTNEKLFF.

J is TRBJ2-5 and V is TRBV5-6, with unresolved D. CDR1 is SGHDT and CDR2 is YYEEEE in the germline V gene. CDR3 size: 12 residues. The V end was cut by 4 bases, the J end by 1 base, with 5 bases between. This chain's CDR3 is CASSLFQETQYF. The DNA of the CDR3 is TGTGCCAGCAGCCTCTTCCAAGAGACCCAGTACTTC.

J is TRBJ2-7 and V is TRBV9, with TRBD1 as a possible D gene (5 bases). The V gene lost 0 bases and the J gene lost 4 bases, with 8 bases spanning the gap. The CDR3 loop spans 13 amino acids. The germline V gene has CDR1 SGDLS and CDR2 YYNGEE. In nucleotides, the CDR3 is TGTGCCAGCAGCGTAGGACAGAAGTACGAGCAGTACTTC. Its protein product is CASSVGQKYEQYF.

The chain links TRBV30 to TRBJ2-7, with 7 bases fitting TRBD1. Trimming at V came to 0 bases and at J to 6 bases, leaving 5 bases not matched to a gene. CDR1 is GTSNPN, CDR2 SVGIG, per germline (reference sequence). The CDR3 consists of 13 residues. CDR3 residues: CAWSVRAGGEQYF. The CDR3 DNA is TGTGCCTGGAGTGTACGGGCAGGGGGCGAGCAGTACTTC.

The CDR3 is CASSFFRFSGEQFF. The DNA for the CDR3 is TGTGCCAGCAGCTTTTTTAGGTTTAGTGGTGAGCAGTTCTTC. V and J are TRBV11-1 and TRBJ2-1, with D hard to call. Trimming took off 3 bases at V and 9 bases at J, with 15 bases between the two ends. CDR1 SGHAT and CDR2 FQDESV come from the germline V gene (reference sequence). The CDR3 covers 14 residues.

V is TRBV30 and J is TRBJ2-1; 7 positions match TRBD2. Per the germline V gene, CDR1 is GTSNPN and CDR2 is SVGIG (reference sequence). The CDR3 is made up of 13 amino acids. V was pared by 5 bases and J by 10 bases, with 11 bases of the junction left unmatched. The CDR3 coding sequence is TGTGCCTGGGGGAGGGCGGGGTTCCGAGAGCAGTTCTTC. It specifies CAWGRAGFREQFF.

The chain combines TRBV28 with TRBJ1-4, with D maybe TRBD1 (5 bases). This CDR3 is 17 amino acids long. Per the germline V gene, CDR1 is MDHEN and CDR2 is SYDVKM. Trimming took off 7 bases at V and 2 bases at J, with 20 bases between the two ends. The CDR3 DNA is TGTGCCAGCACGGGACTAGCCCTAATTAGGACTAATGAAAAACTGTTTTTT. Translating it yields CASTGLALIRTNEKLFF.

This clone was found a few times. The chain uses TRBV18 and TRBJ1-1, with 7 bases aligning to TRBD1. CDR1 is KGHSH and CDR2 is LQKENI in the germline V gene. The V segment lost 5 bases and the J segment 7 bases; nucleotides outside the gene matches: 4. There are 12 residues in the CDR3. In DNA form, the CDR3 reads TGTGCCAGCTCATCGACAGGGATTGAAGCTTTCTTT. Encoded protein: CASSSTGIEAFF. The full variable domain, with the rest looked up from reference TRBV18 and TRBJ1-1, is NAGVMQNPRHLVRRRGQEARLRCSPMKGHSHVYWYRQLPEEGLKFMVYLQKENIIDESGMPKERFSAEFPKEGPSILRIQQVVRGDSAAYFCASSSTGIEAFFGQGTRLTVV.